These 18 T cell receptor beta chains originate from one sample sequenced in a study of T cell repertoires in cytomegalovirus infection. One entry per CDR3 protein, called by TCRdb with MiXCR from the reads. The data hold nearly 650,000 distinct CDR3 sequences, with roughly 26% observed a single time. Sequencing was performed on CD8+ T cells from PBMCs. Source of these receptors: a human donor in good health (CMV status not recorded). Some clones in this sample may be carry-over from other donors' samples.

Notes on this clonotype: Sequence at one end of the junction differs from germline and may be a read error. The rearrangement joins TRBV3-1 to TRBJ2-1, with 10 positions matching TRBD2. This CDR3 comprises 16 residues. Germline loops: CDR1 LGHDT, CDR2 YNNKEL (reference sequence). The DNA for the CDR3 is TGTGCCAGCACCTCCCAAGCGGGGGGGCGGAGCAATGAGCAGTGCTTC. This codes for CASTSQAGGRSNEQCF.

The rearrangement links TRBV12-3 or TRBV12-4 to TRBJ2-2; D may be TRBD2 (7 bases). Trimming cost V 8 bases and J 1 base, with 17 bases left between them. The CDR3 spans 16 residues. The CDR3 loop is CASVPFGGQNTGELFF. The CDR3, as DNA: TGTGCCAGCGTTCCTTTCGGGGGGCAGAACACCGGGGAGCTGTTTTTT.

Here the CDR3 DNA reads TGTGCCAGCCGACCCCCCCCGCGCAGCGGGGGGGCAAAGACCCAGTACTTC. It codes for CASRPPPRSGGAKTQYF. This chain uses TRBV7-9 with TRBJ2-5; TRBD2 agrees at 10 bases. The germline gives CDR1 SEHNR, CDR2 FQNEAQ (reference sequence). J lost 6 bases, V lost 8 bases, and 18 bases had no gene match. The CDR3 loop spans 17 amino acids.

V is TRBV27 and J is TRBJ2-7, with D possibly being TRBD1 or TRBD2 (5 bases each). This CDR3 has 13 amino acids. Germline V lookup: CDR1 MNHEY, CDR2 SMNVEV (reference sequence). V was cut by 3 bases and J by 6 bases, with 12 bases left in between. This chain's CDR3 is CASSFPGAGEQYF. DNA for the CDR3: TGTGCCAGCAGTTTCCCCGGGGCGGGCGAGCAGTACTTC.

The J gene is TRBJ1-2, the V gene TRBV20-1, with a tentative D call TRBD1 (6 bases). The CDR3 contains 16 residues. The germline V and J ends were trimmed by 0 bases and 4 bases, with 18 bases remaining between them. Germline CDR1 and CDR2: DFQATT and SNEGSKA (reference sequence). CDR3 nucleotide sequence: TGCAGTGCTAGAGAAACTGACGGGACAAGACTCTATGGCTACACCTTC. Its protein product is CSARETDGTRLYGYTF.

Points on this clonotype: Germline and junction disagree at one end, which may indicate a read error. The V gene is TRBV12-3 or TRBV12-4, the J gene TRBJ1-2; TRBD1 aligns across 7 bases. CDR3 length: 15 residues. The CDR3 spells CASSPTGARNYGNTF. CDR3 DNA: TGTGCCAGCAGTCCAACAGGGGCCCGTAACTATGGCAACACCTTC.

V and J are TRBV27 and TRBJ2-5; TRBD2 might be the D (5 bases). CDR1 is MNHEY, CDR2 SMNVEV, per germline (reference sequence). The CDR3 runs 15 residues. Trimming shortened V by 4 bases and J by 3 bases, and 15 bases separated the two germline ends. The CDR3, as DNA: TGTGCCAGCAGTTCGTACATCGACGGGGAAGAGACCCAGTACTTC. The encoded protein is CASSSYIDGEETQYF.

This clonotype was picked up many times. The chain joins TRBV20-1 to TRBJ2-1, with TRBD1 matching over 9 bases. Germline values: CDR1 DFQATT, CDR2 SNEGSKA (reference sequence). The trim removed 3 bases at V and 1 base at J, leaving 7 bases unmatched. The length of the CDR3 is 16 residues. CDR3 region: CSASYWTGESYNEQFF. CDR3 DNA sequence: TGCAGTGCTAGTTACTGGACAGGGGAATCCTACAATGAGCAGTTCTTC.

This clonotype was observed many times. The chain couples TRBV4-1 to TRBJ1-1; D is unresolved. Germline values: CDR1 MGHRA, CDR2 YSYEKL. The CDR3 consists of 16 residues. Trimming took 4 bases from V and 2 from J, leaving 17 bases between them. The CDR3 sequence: CASSRLPDQLNTEAFF. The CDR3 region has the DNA TGCGCCAGCAGCCGCCTACCGGACCAACTTAACACTGAAGCTTTCTTT.

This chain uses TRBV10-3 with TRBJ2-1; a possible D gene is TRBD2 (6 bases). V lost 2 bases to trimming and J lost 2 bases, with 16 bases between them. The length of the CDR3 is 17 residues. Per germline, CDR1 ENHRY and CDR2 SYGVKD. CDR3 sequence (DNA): TGTGCCATCAGTGAGCCGGGTCCCGGGACTGCCTACAATGAGCAGTTCTTC. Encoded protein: CAISEPGPGTAYNEQFF.

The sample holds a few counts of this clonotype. The CDR3 nucleotides read TGTGCCAGCAGTTACCCTCTTGGGCTGTTTTTT. This encodes CASSYPLGLFF. This chain uses TRBV6-2 or TRBV6-3 with TRBJ2-2; D gene unclear. Trimming left V 2 bases short and J 13 bases short, with 8 bases between. In germline, CDR1 is MNHEY, CDR2 SVGEGT. The CDR3 spans 11 residues.

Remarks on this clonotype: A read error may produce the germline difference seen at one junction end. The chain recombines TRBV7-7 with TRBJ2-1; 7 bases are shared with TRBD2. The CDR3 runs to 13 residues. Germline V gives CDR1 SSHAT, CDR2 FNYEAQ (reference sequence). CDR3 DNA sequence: TGTGCTAGCACCCCCCGTTGGGGGGGTGAGCAGTTCTTC. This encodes CASTPRWGGEQFF.

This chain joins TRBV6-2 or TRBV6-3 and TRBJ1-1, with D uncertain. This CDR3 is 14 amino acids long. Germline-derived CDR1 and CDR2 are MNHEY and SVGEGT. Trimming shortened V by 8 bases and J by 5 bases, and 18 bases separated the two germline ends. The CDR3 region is CASRDLGLDTEAFF. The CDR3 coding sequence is TGTGCCAGCCGAGACCTAGGCTTGGATACTGAAGCTTTCTTT.

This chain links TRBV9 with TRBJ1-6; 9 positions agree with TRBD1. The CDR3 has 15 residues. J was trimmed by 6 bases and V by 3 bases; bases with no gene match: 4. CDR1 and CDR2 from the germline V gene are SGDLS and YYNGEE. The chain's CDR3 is CASSGGQGGNSPLHF. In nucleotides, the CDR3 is TGTGCCAGCAGCGGGGGACAGGGCGGTAATTCACCCCTCCACTTT.

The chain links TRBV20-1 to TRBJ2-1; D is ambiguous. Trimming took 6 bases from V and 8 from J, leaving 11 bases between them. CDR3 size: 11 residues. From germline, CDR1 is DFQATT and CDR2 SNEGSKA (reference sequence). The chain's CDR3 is CSALRNDEQFF. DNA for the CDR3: TGCAGTGCGTTACGTAACGATGAGCAGTTCTTC.

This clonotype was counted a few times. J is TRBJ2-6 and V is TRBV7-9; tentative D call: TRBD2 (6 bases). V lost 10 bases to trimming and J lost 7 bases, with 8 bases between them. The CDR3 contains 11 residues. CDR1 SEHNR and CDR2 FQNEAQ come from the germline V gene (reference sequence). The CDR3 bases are TGTGCCATGGGGGGTGCCAACGTCCTGACTTTC. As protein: CAMGGANVLTF.

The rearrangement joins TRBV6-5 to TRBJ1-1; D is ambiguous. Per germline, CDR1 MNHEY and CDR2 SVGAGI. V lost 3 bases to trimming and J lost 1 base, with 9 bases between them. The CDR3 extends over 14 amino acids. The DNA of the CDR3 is TGTGCCAGCAGTTATGCGGACTCGAACACTGAAGCTTTCTTT. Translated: CASSYADSNTEAFF.

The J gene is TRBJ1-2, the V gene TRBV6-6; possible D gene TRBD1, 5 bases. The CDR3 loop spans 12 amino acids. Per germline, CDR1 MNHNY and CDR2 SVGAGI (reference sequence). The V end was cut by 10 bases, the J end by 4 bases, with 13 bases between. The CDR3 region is CAIRLGVYGYTF. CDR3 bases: TGTGCCATTCGACTGGGGGTCTATGGCTACACCTTC.